A selection of T cell receptor beta chains follows, all from one sample in a study of response to subunit inactivated influenza vaccine. TCRdb re-called the RT-PCR reads through MiXCR, storing one row per CDR3 protein. Of fewer than 400,000 distinct CDR3 sequences detected, less than 25% appear once; the ten largest clones hold roughly 10%. The source material was PBMCs from blood, sampled 21 months after vaccination. All receptors come from a man aged 50-75 years who received an inactivated influenza vaccine. The CDR3 runs from the conserved cysteine through the conserved F or W. The D gene is left open where the match is weak. Size is omitted from some rows. Given values are once, few, many or a class for expanded clones.

>TRBJ1-4|-|TRBV6-1|many
TGTGCCAGCAGTGAAGCTGAGGGATTGATTAATGAAAAACTGTTTTTT
CASSEAEGLINEKLFF
>TRBJ2-2|-|TRBV6-5|-
TGTGCCAGCAGTTACAGCGGTACGAACACCGGGGAGCTGTTTTTT
CASSYSGTNTGELFF
>TRBJ2-7|-|TRBV29-1|-
TGCAGCGCTCTACGGGCCGAGGTAACCTACGAGCAGTACTTC
CSALRAEVTYEQYF
>TRBJ2-3|TRBD2|TRBV7-8|-
TGTGCCAGCAGCTTAGGATTGCTAGCGGAGTTATCAGATACGCAGTATTTT
CASSLGLLAELSDTQYF
>TRBJ1-1|TRBD1|TRBV20-1|many
TGCAGTGCTGATAGGACAGGGTCCACTGAAGCTTTCTTT
CSADRTGSTEAFF
>TRBJ2-5|-|TRBV20-1|-
TGCAGTGCTAGAGATGGGCAGGGGCGAGGGGAGACCCAGTACTTC
CSARDGQGRGETQYF
>TRBJ1-1|-|TRBV12-3/TRBV12-4|many
TGTGCCAGCAGTCTAAACGCCATGAACACTGAAGCTTTCTTT
CASSLNAMNTEAFF
>TRBJ1-6|-|TRBV7-8|-
TGTGCCAGCAGCCTCACCCGGGTTGGGGGATCTAATTCACCCCTCCACTTT
CASSLTRVGGSNSPLHF
>TRBJ1-1|TRBD1|TRBV9|-
TGTGCCAGCAGCAAACTCCGGGACAGTGATGAAGCTTTCTTT
CASSKLRDSDEAFF
>TRBJ2-5|-|TRBV7-2|-
TGTGCCAGCAGCTTAGGAGCTAAACGGGGGACCCAGTACTTC
CASSLGAKRGTQYF
>TRBJ2-1|-|TRBV15|-
TGTGCCACCAGCAGCCAAGAGTTAGGGGGTGAGCAGTTCTTC
CATSSQELGGEQFF
>TRBJ1-1|TRBD1|TRBV18|-
TGTGCCAGCTCGGGATCGGGACAGGGCATCACTGAAGCTTTCTTT
CASSGSGQGITEAFF
>TRBJ2-3|-|TRBV7-9|few
TGTGCCAGCAGCTTAGCTAGGCAGGGACACACAGATACGCAGTATTTT
CASSLARQGHTDTQYF
>TRBJ1-4|-|TRBV6-5|few
TGTGCCAGCAGTTACAGGGTCCCTAATGAAAAACTGTTTTTT
CASSYRVPNEKLFF
>TRBJ2-4|-|TRBV10-3|few
TGTGCCATCAGGAGCGCCAACATTCAGTACTTC
CAIRSANIQYF
>TRBJ2-5|TRBD2|TRBV7-8|few
TGTGCCAGCAGCTTAGTTTTCGGCGGGAGGGCAGGTGAGACCCAGTACTTC
CASSLVFGGRAGETQYF
>TRBJ2-1|TRBD1|TRBV5-6|-
TGTGCCAGCAGCTTGATTGGACAGGGGGCGGACTATACCTACAATGAGCAGTTCTTC
CASSLIGQGADYTYNEQFF
>TRBJ1-2|-|TRBV6-6|many
TGTGCCAGCAGTTTAACGGAGGGTCGGGGCTACACCTTC
CASSLTEGRGYTF
>TRBJ2-3|-|TRBV15|few
TGTGCCACCAGCAGGGACCTTATCACAGATACGCAGTATTTT
CATSRDLITDTQYF
>TRBJ2-7|TRBD1|TRBV6-1|-
TGTGCCACCCAGGGGCAGGGGGCCCACGAGCAGTACTTC
CATQGQGAHEQYF
>TRBJ2-7|TRBD1|TRBV6-2/TRBV6-3|few
TGTGCCACCCTAACTACGACCGCGGACAGGGGGTATCGATCGTACTACGAGCAGTACTTC
CATLTTTADRGYRSYYEQYF
>TRBJ2-1|TRBD1|TRBV7-3|-
TGTGCCAGCAGCCGAACAGGGGAGCCCTACAATGAGCAGTTCTTC
CASSRTGEPYNEQFF
>TRBJ2-2|TRBD1|TRBV19|-
TGTGCCAGTAGTAGGACAGGGGCGGTCGGGGAGCTGTTTTTT
CASSRTGAVGELFF
>TRBJ1-1|-|TRBV29-1|many
TGCAGCGTTGAAGATTTTCAGGGGAACACTGAAGCTTTCTTT
CSVEDFQGNTEAFF
>TRBJ1-4|-|TRBV5-6|-
TGTGCCAGCAGCTCCCTGACGCCCGGGACACTTAATGAAAAACTGTTTTTT
CASSSLTPGTLNEKLFF
>TRBJ1-2|-|TRBV7-9|-
TGTGCCAGCAGCTTAGGGTTGGGGCTCGATGGCTACACCTTC
CASSLGLGLDGYTF
>TRBJ2-7|-|TRBV4-1|few
TGCGCCAGCAGCCAACCTACAGGCTACGAGCAGTACTTC
CASSQPTGYEQYF
>TRBJ2-5|TRBD2|TRBV20-1|many
TGCAGTGCTAGAGGACGAGCGGGGGAGCAAGAGACCCAGTACTTC
CSARGRAGEQETQYF
>TRBJ2-2|-|TRBV27|-
TGTGCCACCCCCCGGCGGAGGGGAACCGGGGAGCTGTTTTTT
CATPRRRGTGELFF